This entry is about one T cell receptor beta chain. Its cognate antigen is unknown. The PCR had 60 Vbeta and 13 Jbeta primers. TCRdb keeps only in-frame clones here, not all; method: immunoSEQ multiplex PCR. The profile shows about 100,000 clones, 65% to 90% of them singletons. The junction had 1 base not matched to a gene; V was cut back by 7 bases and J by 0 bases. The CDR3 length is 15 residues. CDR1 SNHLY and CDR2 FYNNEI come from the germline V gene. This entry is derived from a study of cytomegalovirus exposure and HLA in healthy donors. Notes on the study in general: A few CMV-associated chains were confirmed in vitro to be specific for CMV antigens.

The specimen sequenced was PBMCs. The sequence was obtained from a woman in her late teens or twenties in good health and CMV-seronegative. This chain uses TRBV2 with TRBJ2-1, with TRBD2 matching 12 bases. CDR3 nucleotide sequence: TGTGCCAGCAAGACTAGCGGGAGCTCCTACAATGAGCAGTTCTTC. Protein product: CASKTSGSSYNEQFF. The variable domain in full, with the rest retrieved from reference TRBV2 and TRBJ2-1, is EPEVTQTPSHQVTQMGQEVILRCVPISNHLYFYWYRQILGQKVEFLVSFYNNEISEKSEIFDDQFSVERPDGSNFTLKIRSTKLEDSAMYFCASKTSGSSYNEQFFGPGTRLTVL.